The 21 T cell receptor beta chains in this list originate from one sample, sequenced in a study of shared clonotypes between healthy human individuals. Libraries were prepared by immunoSEQ multiplex PCR; TCRdb keeps only in-frame clonotypes and omits some of them. The profile shows 2 million to 2.5 million clones, roughly 92% of them singletons. The specimen sequenced was naive CD4+ T cells from PBMCs. Subset defined: CD45RA+ positively selected. These receptors were taken from a man aged 18-30 years in good health. Some clones in this sample may be carry-over from other donors' samples.

On this clone: This sample includes further DNA sequences coding for the same CDR3. The V and J genes are TRBV5-1 and TRBJ1-6, with a possible D match to TRBD1 (5 bases). The germline CDR1 and CDR2 sequences are SGHRS and YFSETQ. The V gene lost 3 bases and the J gene lost 0 bases, with 13 bases spanning the gap. The CDR3 consists of 17 residues. The CDR3 DNA reads as TGCGCCAGCAGCTCCGGGACTGGGGGCTCCTATAATTCACCCCTCCACTTT. As protein: CASSSGTGGSYNSPLHF.

The chain is built from TRBV7-2 and TRBJ1-2, with D unresolved. Trimming removed 0 bases at V and 8 bases at J, with 7 bases between. The CDR3 spans 12 residues. Germline V gene lookup returns CDR1 SGHTA and CDR2 FQGNSA. The CDR3 DNA is TGTGCCAGCAGCTTAGCCCTGGAGGGCTACACCTTC. It specifies CASSLALEGYTF.

The chain couples TRBV7-2 to TRBJ2-3; D tentatively fits TRBD1 or TRBD2 (5 bases each). This CDR3 spans 14 amino acids. Trimming left V 5 bases short and J 1 base short, with 10 bases between. Germline V gene data show CDR1 as SGHTA and CDR2 as FQGNSA. The CDR3 reads CASSRDVGTDTQYF. In nucleotides, the CDR3 is TGTGCCAGCAGCCGGGACGTTGGCACAGATACGCAGTATTTT.

The chain uses TRBV11-3 and TRBJ2-7, with 7 nucleotides matching TRBD2. The CDR3 loop spans 15 amino acids. Unmatched junction bases numbered 9, after V lost 1 base and J lost 6 bases. Germline lookup yields CDR1 SGHNT and CDR2 YENEEA. CDR3 in DNA: TGTGCCAGCAGCTTAGGATCGCAGGGAGGGAGCGAGCAGTACTTC. Translated, it gives CASSLGSQGGSEQYF.

V is TRBV25-1 and J is TRBJ2-1, with D perhaps matching TRBD1 (6 bases). V was shortened by 1 base and J by 6 bases, with 13 bases between the two germline ends. Germline V gene lookup returns CDR1 MGHDK and CDR2 SYGVNS. CDR3 length equals 15 residues. The CDR3: CASSELQGKGNEQFF. The CDR3 nucleotides read TGTGCCAGCAGTGAATTACAGGGCAAAGGCAATGAGCAGTTCTTC.

The gene calls are TRBV27 and TRBJ2-1; D is unresolved. Germline V CDR1 and CDR2: MNHEY, SMNVEV (reference sequence). This CDR3 contains 17 residues. The V and J ends lost 2 bases and 7 bases respectively, with 21 bases between them. The CDR3 DNA reads as TGTGCCAGCAGTTTACTTAGGGCTCCGGCTAACGGGAATGAGCAGTTCTTC. Encoded protein: CASSLLRAPANGNEQFF.

The rearrangement uses TRBV5-4 and TRBJ2-7; D perhaps matches TRBD1 (7 bases). V gave up 2 bases and J gave up 5 bases, with 14 bases separating them. This CDR3 has 14 residues. The germline V gene has CDR1 SGHNT and CDR2 YYREEE (reference sequence). DNA for the CDR3: TGTGCCAGCAGCTTACCGGGGGACAGAAACGAGCAGTACTTC. Translation: CASSLPGDRNEQYF.

The chain combines TRBV7-3 with TRBJ2-1; D call uncertain. V was shortened by 0 bases and J by 9 bases, with 9 bases between the two germline ends. Germline-derived CDR1 and CDR2 are SGHTA and FQGTGA. This CDR3 has 13 amino acids. The CDR3 bases are TGTGCCAGCAGCTTAACATCGCTAAGTGAGCAGTTCTTC. Protein sequence: CASSLTSLSEQFF. The entire variable domain, with the rest obtained from reference TRBV7-3 and TRBJ2-1, is as follows: GAGVSQTPSNKVTEKGKYVELRCDPISGHTALYWYRQSLGQGPEFLIYFQGTGAADDSGLPNDRFFAVRPEGSVSTLKIQRTERGDSAVYLCASSLTSLSEQFFGPGTRLTVL.

The chain carries TRBV5-1 and TRBJ2-3; unclear D gene. The germline CDR1 and CDR2 sequences are SGHRS and YFSETQ. The CDR3 spans 12 residues. Deletions cut 3 bases from V and 6 bases from J, with 8 bases between. The DNA of the CDR3 is TGCGCCAGCAGCTCCGAAACGGATACGCAGTATTTT. It specifies CASSSETDTQYF.

V gene TRBV7-9 combines with J gene TRBJ2-1, with D perhaps TRBD1 (6 bases). The CDR3 is 16 residues long. In germline, CDR1 is SEHNR, CDR2 FQNEAQ (reference sequence). Trimming left V 4 bases short and J 4 bases short, with 17 bases between. In nucleotides, the CDR3 is TGTGCCAGCAGCTCAGGGGCCCTCCGTTATTACAATGAGCAGTTCTTC. Translation: CASSSGALRYYNEQFF. Drawing the rest from reference TRBV7-9 and TRBJ2-1, the complete variable domain is DTGVSQNPRHKITKRGQNVTFRCDPISEHNRLYWYRQTLGQGPEFLTYFQNEAQLEKSRLLSDRFSAERPKGSFSTLEIQRTEQGDSAMYLCASSSGALRYYNEQFFGPGTRLTVL.

The gene calls are TRBV6-1 and TRBJ2-5, with 12 bases aligning to TRBD1. After removal of 0 bases from V and 4 bases from J, the junction contained 15 bases not matched to a gene. The CDR3 is made up of 20 amino acids. The V gene's germline CDR1 is MNHNS and CDR2 SASEGT. CDR3 sequence reads: CASSEALLLGQGAVRETQYF. In DNA form, the CDR3 reads TGTGCCAGCAGTGAAGCGCTCCTTTTGGGACAGGGGGCGGTTAGAGAGACCCAGTACTTC.

The rearrangement joins TRBV10-3 to TRBJ2-3, with 10 bases identical to TRBD2. CDR3 length: 15 residues. Trimming took 3 bases from V and 4 from J; bases not matched to a gene: 4. CDR1 and CDR2 from the germline V gene are ENHRY and SYGVKD. The CDR3 spells CAISDASGRSDTQYF. As DNA, the CDR3 is TGTGCCATCAGTGATGCTAGCGGGAGATCAGATACGCAGTATTTT.

The count of this clone is one. The V gene is TRBV13, the J gene TRBJ2-1; TRBD2 is a possible D gene (6 bases). The CDR3 covers 17 residues. The V end was cut by 0 bases, the J end by 3 bases, with 15 bases between. Germline loops: CDR1 PRHDT, CDR2 FYEKMQ (reference sequence). The CDR3 reads CASSLGQTVGGYNEQFF. The CDR3 nucleotides are TGTGCCAGCAGCTTAGGCCAAACAGTGGGAGGCTACAATGAGCAGTTCTTC. The full variable domain, in which reference TRBV13 and TRBJ2-1 provide the parts outside the CDR3, is AAGVIQSPRHLIKEKRETATLKCYPIPRHDTVYWYQQGPGQDPQFLISFYEKMQSDKGSIPDRFSAQQFSDYHSELNMSSLELGDSALYFCASSLGQTVGGYNEQFFGPGTRLTVL.

V is TRBV5-4 and J is TRBJ2-3; 8 nucleotides match TRBD2. Germline assignment: CDR1 SGHNT and CDR2 YYREEE (reference sequence). The CDR3 has 14 amino acids. V lost 4 bases, J lost 2 bases, and 3 bases stayed unmatched. The CDR3, as DNA: TGTGCCAGCAGCCTCGGGGGGGTCACAGATACGCAGTATTTT. This codes for CASSLGGVTDTQYF.

This chain uses TRBV6-6 with TRBJ2-2; D ambiguous. Germline CDR1 reads MNHNY; CDR2 reads SVGAGI (reference sequence). The V and J ends lost 3 bases and 0 bases respectively, with 11 bases between them. The CDR3 is made up of 16 amino acids. CDR3 loop: CASSYRSTANTGELFF. The DNA for the CDR3 is TGTGCCAGCAGTTATCGATCCACGGCGAACACCGGGGAGCTGTTTTTT.

The chain recombines TRBV5-1 with TRBJ2-1; D is possibly TRBD2 (5 bases). Trimming removed 3 bases from V and 6 bases from J, with 13 bases in between. This CDR3 contains 14 residues. Germline V gene sequence: CDR1 SGHRS, CDR2 YFSETQ. The CDR3 DNA follows: TGCGCCAGCAGCTCGGACGGGATCTTCAATGAGCAGTTCTTC. It codes for CASSSDGIFNEQFF.

The chain carries TRBV28 and TRBJ1-3, with a tentative D call TRBD1 (5 bases). The germline V gene has CDR1 MDHEN and CDR2 SYDVKM. V gave up 1 base and J gave up 2 bases, with 12 bases separating them. This CDR3 comprises 16 residues. CDR3 residues: CASSLYRKNAGNTIYF. The CDR3 bases are TGTGCCAGCAGTTTATACAGGAAGAACGCTGGAAACACCATATATTTT. Supplemented by reference TRBV28 and TRBJ1-3, the full variable domain reads DVKVTQSSRYLVKRTGEKVFLECVQDMDHENMFWYRQDPGLGLRLIYFSYDVKMKEKGDIPEGYSVSREKKERFSLILESASTNQTSMYLCASSLYRKNAGNTIYFGEGSWLTVV.

The V and J genes are TRBV5-5 and TRBJ1-3; 11 bases align to TRBD1. The CDR3 extends over 16 amino acids. Germline V gene data show CDR1 as SGHKS and CDR2 as YYEKEE (reference sequence). V shed 3 bases and J 2 bases; nucleotides not matched to a gene: 4. Here the CDR3 reads CASSSGDRGAGNTIYF. The CDR3 DNA is TGTGCCAGCAGCTCTGGGGACAGGGGGGCTGGAAACACCATATATTTT.

V and J are TRBV16 and TRBJ2-1; 7 bases line up with TRBD2. With V trimmed by 2 bases and J by 5 bases, 3 bases remained unmatched. This CDR3 region has 14 residues. Germline V gives CDR1 KGHSY, CDR2 FQNENV. The CDR3 protein is CASSQASGNNEQFF. CDR3 coding DNA: TGTGCCAGCAGCCAAGCTAGCGGCAACAATGAGCAGTTCTTC.

The CDR3 protein is CSVASGRPYNEQFF. As DNA, the CDR3 is TGCAGCGTTGCCAGTGGGAGGCCCTACAATGAGCAGTTCTTC. J is TRBJ2-1 and V is TRBV29-1, with a weak D call TRBD2 (6 bases). The germline CDR1 and CDR2 sequences are SQVTM and ANQGSEA. V was cut by 4 bases and J by 2 bases, with 12 bases left in between. The CDR3 spans 14 residues.

The chain recombines TRBV10-1 with TRBJ2-2; D unresolved. V shed 2 bases and J shed 3 bases, with 16 bases lying between them. This CDR3 has 17 amino acids. The germline gives CDR1 WNHNN, CDR2 SYGVQD (reference sequence). The CDR3 here is CASSERFRAGDTGELFF. CDR3 nucleotide sequence: TGCGCCAGCAGTGAGCGGTTTCGGGCAGGAGACACCGGGGAGCTGTTTTTT.